The 13 T cell receptor beta chains below come from one sample, sequenced in a study of identical twins. TCRdb re-called the 5' RACE reads with MiXCR, one entry per CDR3 protein. The sample includes about 470,000 distinct CDR3 sequences, 20% to 25% of them seen just once. Another study also made use of these data, one on T cells expressing NK-cell markers.

Material: CD4+ T cells sorted from blood. These receptors were obtained from a woman aged 18 to 35 in good health.

The chain recombines TRBV18 with TRBJ2-1; D gene uncertain. Deletions cut 1 base from V and 6 bases from J, with 4 bases between. This CDR3 contains 12 residues. Germline CDR1 and CDR2: KGHSH and LQKENI. CDR3 DNA sequence: TGTGCCAGCTCACCACAGTTCAATGAGCAGTTCTTC. Its translation: CASSPQFNEQFF.

This clonotype has more than one count but fewer than ten. The chain recombines TRBV5-1 with TRBJ2-3; D gene unclear. The CDR3 totals 15 residues. V was trimmed by 3 bases and J by 0 bases, leaving 11 bases between them. CDR1 SGHRS and CDR2 YFSETQ come from the germline V gene. Here the CDR3 reads CASSWAATSTDTQYF. Here the CDR3 DNA reads TGCGCCAGCAGCTGGGCAGCTACTAGCACAGATACGCAGTATTTT. The full variable domain, with the rest looked up from reference TRBV5-1 and TRBJ2-3, is KAGVTQTPRYLIKTRGQQVTLSCSPISGHRSVSWYQQTPGQGLQFLFEYFSETQRNKGNFPGRFSGRQFSNSRSEMNVSTLELGDSALYLCASSWAATSTDTQYFGPGTRLTVL.

A few counts support this clonotype. This CDR3 reads CSASVQGGFEKLFF. The CDR3 DNA reads TGCAGTGCTAGTGTACAGGGGGGATTTGAAAAACTGTTTTTT. This chain connects TRBV20-1 to TRBJ1-4; TRBD1 aligns across 8 bases. This CDR3 is built from 14 residues. The V gene's germline CDR1 is DFQATT and CDR2 SNEGSKA (reference sequence). V lost 3 bases and J lost 7; bases outside the gene matches: 7.

This clonotype was seen only a few times. J is TRBJ2-3 and V is TRBV6-4; the D is unclear. Germline assignment: CDR1 MRHNA and CDR2 SNTAGT. V lost 5 bases, J lost 1 base, and 13 bases lay in between. The CDR3 totals 15 residues. The CDR3: CASSFDSLGTDTQYF. For the CDR3, the DNA is TGTGCCAGCAGTTTTGATTCTTTGGGCACAGATACGCAGTATTTT.

The chain has TRBV5-1 and TRBJ2-5, with 11 positions matching TRBD2. V lost 2 bases and J lost 1; bases outside the gene matches: 10. Germline V lookup: CDR1 SGHRS, CDR2 YFSETQ. The CDR3 totals 18 residues. In DNA form, the CDR3 reads TGCGCCAGCAGCTTTGAACCTCTAGCGGGGGGTCTCCAAGAGACCCAGTACTTC. Encoded protein: CASSFEPLAGGLQETQYF. The full variable domain, in which reference TRBV5-1 and TRBJ2-5 provide the parts outside the CDR3, is KAGVTQTPRYLIKTRGQQVTLSCSPISGHRSVSWYQQTPGQGLQFLFEYFSETQRNKGNFPGRFSGRQFSNSRSEMNVSTLELGDSALYLCASSFEPLAGGLQETQYFGPGTRLLVL.

V and J are TRBV7-3 and TRBJ2-5, with D possibly TRBD2 on 7 matching bases. CDR1 is SGHTA, CDR2 FQGTGA, per germline. The CDR3 is 14 amino acids. Trimming stripped 5 bases from V and 11 bases from J, with 21 bases between. This chain's CDR3 is CASSPMGGGRAQYF. The DNA for the CDR3 is TGTGCCAGCAGCCCAATGGGGGGGGGCAGGGCGCAGTACTTC.

This clonotype has a handful of counts. The rearrangement links TRBV12-3 or TRBV12-4 to TRBJ2-2; 14 bases are shared with TRBD2. V lost 5 bases to trimming and J lost 7 bases; unmatched junction nucleotides: 9. The length of the CDR3 is 17 residues. The CDR3 DNA reads TGTGCCAGCAGTCATTCCGGGACTAGCGGGAGAGTCGGGGAGCTGTTTTTT. This codes for CASSHSGTSGRVGELFF.

The CDR3 sequence: CASSPRQGMVGEQYF. The CDR3 coding sequence is TGTGCCAGCAGCCCCAGACAGGGAATGGTTGGCGAGCAGTACTTC. The rearrangement links TRBV7-2 to TRBJ2-7, with 7 bases fitting TRBD1. The CDR3 consists of 15 residues. Losses at the gene ends were 5 bases for V and 6 bases for J; bases not matched to a gene: 13. Germline CDR1 reads SGHTA; CDR2 reads FQGNSA. The whole variable domain, filled in from reference TRBV7-2 and TRBJ2-7, reads GAGVSQSPSNKVTEKGKDVELRCDPISGHTALYWYRQSLGQGLEFLIYFQGNSAPDKSGLPSDRFSAERTGGSVSTLTIQRTQQEDSAVYLCASSPRQGMVGEQYFGPGTRLTVT.

This clonotype was observed a few times. The rearrangement links TRBV20-1 to TRBJ2-3; 12 bases agree with TRBD2. The germline gives CDR1 DFQATT, CDR2 SNEGSKA (reference sequence). This CDR3 contains 15 residues. V lost 6 bases to trimming and J lost 5 bases; unmatched junction nucleotides: 9. The CDR3 region has the DNA TGCAGTGCCAAGACTAGCGGGAGAATTTTAGATACGCAGTATTTT. Its translation is CSAKTSGRILDTQYF.

In this sample, this clonotype turned up a few times. The genes are TRBV12-3 or TRBV12-4 and TRBJ2-7; D gene unclear. V shed 3 bases and J shed 7 bases, with 10 bases lying between them. The CDR3 contains 12 residues. CDR3 DNA sequence: TGTGCCAGCAGTTTGAAAACGTGGGAGCAGTACTTC. Translated: CASSLKTWEQYF.

The chain has TRBV6-5 and TRBJ2-3; D unresolved. The germline CDR1 and CDR2 sequences are MNHEY and SVGAGI. This CDR3 region has 14 residues. V was clipped by 0 bases and J by 1 base, with 5 bases between them. The CDR3 here is CASSYSDRTDTQYF. For the CDR3, the DNA is TGTGCCAGCAGTTACTCAGACCGCACAGATACGCAGTATTTT.

This clonotype was recorded many times. This chain joins TRBV9 and TRBJ1-6, with TRBD1 identical over 10 bases. Germline V gene lookup returns CDR1 SGDLS and CDR2 YYNGEE. The CDR3 consists of 15 residues. Germline trimming cut 3 bases from V and 8 bases from J; bases unmatched to any gene: 5. Here the CDR3 DNA reads TGTGCCAGCAGCGGACAGGGGGCGGGGGATTCACCCCTCCACTTT. Translated, it gives CASSGQGAGDSPLHF.

The chain has TRBV23-1 and TRBJ2-2; D uncertain. TRBV23-1 is filed as an ORF, its function uncertain. The CDR3 is 12 residues long. With 0 bases removed from V and 6 bases from J, the gap between germline ends came to 2 bases. CDR3 nucleotides: TGCGCCAGCAGTCAATCGCCCGGGGAGCTGTTTTTT. Its translation: CASSQSPGELFF.